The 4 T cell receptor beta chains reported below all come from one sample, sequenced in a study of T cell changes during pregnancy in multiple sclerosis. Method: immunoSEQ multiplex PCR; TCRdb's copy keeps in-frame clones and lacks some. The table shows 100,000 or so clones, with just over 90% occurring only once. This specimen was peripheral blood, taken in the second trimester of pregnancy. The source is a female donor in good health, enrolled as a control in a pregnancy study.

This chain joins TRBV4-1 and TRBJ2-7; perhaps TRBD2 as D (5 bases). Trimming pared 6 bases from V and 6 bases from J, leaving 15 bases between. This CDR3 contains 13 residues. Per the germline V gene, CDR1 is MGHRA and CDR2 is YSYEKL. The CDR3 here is CASSGLERSEQYF. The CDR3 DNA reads TGCGCCAGCAGTGGACTGGAGAGATCCGAGCAGTACTTC.

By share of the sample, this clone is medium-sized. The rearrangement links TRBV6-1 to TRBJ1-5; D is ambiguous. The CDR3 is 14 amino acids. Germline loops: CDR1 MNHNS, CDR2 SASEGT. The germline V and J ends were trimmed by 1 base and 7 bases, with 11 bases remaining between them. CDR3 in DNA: TGTGCCAGCAGTGAAGGACGGGGAAGGCAGCCCCAGCATTTT. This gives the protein CASSEGRGRQPQHF.

The CDR3 protein is CASSQTYSTDTQYF. The CDR3 DNA sequence: TGTGCCAGCAGTCAGACATATAGCACAGATACGCAGTATTTT. The chain joins TRBV28 to TRBJ2-3; D unclear. CDR3 size: 14 residues. Germline V gives CDR1 MDHEN, CDR2 SYDVKM. Trimming took off 5 bases at V and 0 bases at J, with 9 bases between the two ends.

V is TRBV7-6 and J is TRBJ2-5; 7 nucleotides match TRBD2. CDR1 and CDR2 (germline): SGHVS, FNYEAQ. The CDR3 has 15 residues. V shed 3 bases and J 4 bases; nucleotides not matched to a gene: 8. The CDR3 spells CASSFRSGGGETQYF. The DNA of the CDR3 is TGTGCCAGCAGCTTCAGGTCGGGCGGGGGAGAGACCCAGTACTTC.